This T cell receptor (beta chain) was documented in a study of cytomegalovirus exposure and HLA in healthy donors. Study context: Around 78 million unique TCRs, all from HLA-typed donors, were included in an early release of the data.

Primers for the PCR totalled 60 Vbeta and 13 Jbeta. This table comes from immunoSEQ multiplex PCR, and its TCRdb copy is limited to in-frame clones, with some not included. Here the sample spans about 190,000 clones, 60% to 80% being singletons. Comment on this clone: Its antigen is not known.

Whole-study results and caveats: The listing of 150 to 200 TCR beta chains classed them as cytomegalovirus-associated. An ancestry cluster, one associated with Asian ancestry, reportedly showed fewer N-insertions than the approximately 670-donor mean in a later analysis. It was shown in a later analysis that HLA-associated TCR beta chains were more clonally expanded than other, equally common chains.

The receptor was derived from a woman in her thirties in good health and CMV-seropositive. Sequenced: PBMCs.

CDR3 in amino acids: CASSYIDRPYEQYF. The CDR3 DNA reads TGTGCCAGCAGTTATATAGACAGGCCCTACGAGCAGTACTTC. The genes are TRBV6-5 and TRBJ2-7; TRBD1 is a possible D gene (6 bases). From germline, CDR1 is MNHEY and CDR2 SVGAGI. The CDR3 loop spans 14 amino acids. V lost 3 bases to trimming and J lost 2 bases, with 11 bases between them.